This TCR beta chain came from a study of T cell responses to AZD1222 COVID-19 vaccine. Points from the study as a whole: Without day 14 samples, only post-peak T cell repertoires were studied.

This clone was detected a few times. Its antigen is unknown. Using immunoSEQ multiplex PCR, the repertoire was profiled, and TCRdb retains in-frame clones only, with some absent. The sample comprises 150,000 to 200,000 clones, roughly nine tenths of which are singletons, and roughly 3.5% rests with the top ten. With 4 bases clipped from V and 12 bases from J, the junction kept 9 bases outside the gene matches. Germline V CDR1 and CDR2: LNHDA, SQIVND (reference sequence). This CDR3 contains 14 residues. The sequence was obtained from an adult who received the AZD1222 COVID-19 vaccine. This chain joins TRBV19 and TRBJ2-1, with TRBD1 matching 10 bases. Sample: peripheral blood, taken 28 days after the second AZD1222 dose. The DNA of the CDR3 is TGTGCCAGTAGTAGACAGGGGGCCGCGCTCGGGCAGTTCTTC. This codes for CASSRQGAALGQFF.